The 24 T cell receptor beta chains below all came from one sample that was sequenced in a study of cytotoxic CD8 clonotypes in ibrutinib-treated CLL. Profiling relied on immunoSEQ multiplex PCR, and the TCRdb table lists in-frame clones only, not all of them. The sample records a few thousand clones, around two thirds being singletons. This specimen consisted of PBMCs, obtained before ibrutinib treatment. These receptors originate from a human donor with chronic lymphocytic leukemia.

The chain links TRBV27 to TRBJ1-1; D gene unclear. The CDR3 loop spans 13 amino acids. Trimming took off 6 bases at V and 2 bases at J, with 10 bases between the two ends. CDR1 and CDR2 from the germline V gene are MNHEY and SMNVEV (reference sequence). CDR3 residues: CASRGEVNTEAFF. CDR3 coding DNA: TGTGCCAGCAGGGGCGAGGTTAACACTGAAGCTTTCTTT.

The chain couples TRBV5-5 to TRBJ2-1; D perhaps matches TRBD1 (6 bases). CDR1 is SGHKS, CDR2 YYEKEE, per germline (reference sequence). Between the trimmed V and J ends, which lost 4 bases and 5 bases, there was a span of 19 bases. This CDR3 has 16 residues. The CDR3 nucleotides read TGTGCCAGCAGCACCCAACAGGGCCGCCTCCACAATGAGCAGTTCTTC. Translating it yields CASSTQQGRLHNEQFF.

This chain links TRBV27 with TRBJ2-5; 12 nucleotides match TRBD2. V lost 2 bases, J lost 5 bases, and 3 bases stayed unmatched. The germline gives CDR1 MNHEY, CDR2 SMNVEV (reference sequence). This CDR3 contains 15 residues. The CDR3 DNA follows: TGTGCCAGCAGTTTAACTAGCGGGGGGCAGGAGACCCAGTACTTC. It codes for CASSLTSGGQETQYF.

The V and J genes are TRBV5-1 and TRBJ2-1, with D possibly matching TRBD2 (6 bases). The germline V gene has CDR1 SGHRS and CDR2 YFSETQ. The CDR3 totals 16 residues. Trimming pared 1 base from V and 1 base from J, leaving 12 bases between. The CDR3 here is CASSLYLALSYNEQFF. Here the CDR3 DNA reads TGCGCCAGCAGCTTGTACCTAGCGCTATCCTACAATGAGCAGTTCTTC.

The rearrangement joins TRBV30 to TRBJ1-2; unclear D gene. The germline V gene encodes CDR1 GTSNPN and CDR2 SVGIG (reference sequence). The CDR3 is 14 residues long. V was pared by 2 bases and J by 4 bases, with 14 bases between. In DNA form, the CDR3 reads TGTGCCTGGAGTCCACGGGGAGGCTTCTATGGCTACACCTTC. It translates to CAWSPRGGFYGYTF.

The V and J genes are TRBV13 and TRBJ2-3, with D maybe TRBD2 (6 bases). Germline loops: CDR1 PRHDT, CDR2 FYEKMQ (reference sequence). Deletions cut 5 bases from V and 5 bases from J, with 17 bases between. The CDR3 totals 15 residues. CDR3 in DNA: TGTGCCAGCAGCGTAGCGGCTCAACCGCGAGATACGCAGTATTTT. It codes for CASSVAAQPRDTQYF. The complete variable domain, with remaining parts taken from reference TRBV13 and TRBJ2-3, reads AAGVIQSPRHLIKEKRETATLKCYPIPRHDTVYWYQQGPGQDPQFLISFYEKMQSDKGSIPDRFSAQQFSDYHSELNMSSLELGDSALYFCASSVAAQPRDTQYFGPGTRLTVL.

A few counts support this clone. The chain recombines TRBV11-2 with TRBJ2-1; maybe TRBD2 (6 bases). Germline CDR1 and CDR2: SGHAT and FQNNGV. There are 16 residues in the CDR3. V was shortened by 4 bases and J by 0 bases, with 13 bases between the two germline ends. CDR3 sequence reads: CASSSTTSYSYNEQFF. The DNA of the CDR3 is TGTGCCAGCAGCTCCACGACTAGTTACTCCTACAATGAGCAGTTCTTC.

The chain recombines TRBV2 with TRBJ1-5; 8 nucleotides line up with TRBD1. The V gene end was trimmed by 6 bases and the J gene end by 6 bases; junction bases not matched to a gene: 7. Looked up from germline, CDR1 is SNHLY and CDR2 is FYNNEI. This CDR3 has 14 residues. CDR3 DNA sequence: TGTGCCAGCAGCGTAGGACAGGGTCCTCAGCCCCAGCATTTT. Translation: CASSVGQGPQPQHF.

V gene TRBV7-2 combines with J gene TRBJ1-5; D call uncertain. V lost 1 base and J 2 bases, leaving 12 bases between the germline ends. The CDR3 loop spans 16 amino acids. Germline CDR1 and CDR2: SGHTA and FQGNSA. CDR3 in amino acids: CASSLVGGQGNQPQHF. CDR3 DNA sequence: TGTGCCAGCAGCTTAGTTGGAGGGCAAGGCAATCAGCCCCAGCATTTT. Supplemented by reference TRBV7-2 and TRBJ1-5, the full variable domain reads GAGVSQSPSNKVTEKGKDVELRCDPISGHTALYWYRQSLGQGLEFLIYFQGNSAPDKSGLPSDRFSAERTGGSVSTLTIQRTQQEDSAVYLCASSLVGGQGNQPQHFGDGTRLSIL.

The table lists this clone with a count of one. The chain uses TRBV9 and TRBJ1-3, with TRBD1 matching over 9 bases. The germline CDR1 and CDR2 sequences are SGDLS and YYNGEE. This CDR3 contains 15 residues. The junction had 4 bases not matched to a gene; V was cut back by 4 bases and J by 2 bases. The CDR3 bases are TGTGCCAGCAGCCCCCGGACAGGGGCTGGAAACACCATATATTTT. Translated: CASSPRTGAGNTIYF.

The chain links TRBV10-3 to TRBJ2-3; D is unresolved. Germline values: CDR1 ENHRY, CDR2 SYGVKD. Trimming removed 5 bases from V and 6 bases from J, with 9 bases in between. This CDR3 region has 12 residues. The CDR3 spells CAISTAGDTQYF. Here the CDR3 DNA reads TGTGCCATCAGTACGGCCGGGGATACGCAGTATTTT.

V usage is TRBV18 and J usage is TRBJ1-6; D gene uncertain. CDR1 is KGHSH and CDR2 is LQKENI in the germline V gene. The V gene lost 1 base and the J gene lost 7 bases, with 8 bases spanning the gap. The CDR3 loop spans 14 amino acids. Here the CDR3 reads CASSPQEMNSPLHF. The CDR3 DNA is TGTGCCAGCTCACCACAGGAGATGAATTCACCCCTCCACTTT.

V is TRBV5-6 and J is TRBJ2-5; 7 bases map to TRBD1. Per the germline V gene, CDR1 is SGHDT and CDR2 is YYEEEE. V gave up 4 bases and J gave up 1 base; unmatched junction bases: 4. The CDR3 contains 14 residues. The CDR3 sequence: CASSRGTVQETQYF. The CDR3 coding sequence is TGTGCCAGCAGCCGAGGGACAGTCCAAGAGACCCAGTACTTC.

This chain connects TRBV19 to TRBJ2-1; TRBD2 matches at 9 bases. Germline V lookup: CDR1 LNHDA, CDR2 SQIVND (reference sequence). The V and J ends lost 6 bases and 2 bases, in that order; junction bases with no gene match: 5. The CDR3 covers 15 residues. This CDR3 is CASSQGGGAYNEQFF. CDR3 coding DNA: TGTGCCAGTAGCCAAGGCGGGGGGGCCTACAATGAGCAGTTCTTC. Together with reference TRBV19 and TRBJ2-1, the CDR3 gives the full variable domain: DGGITQSPKYLFRKEGQNVTLSCEQNLNHDAMYWYRQDPGQGLRLIYYSQIVNDFQKGDIAEGYSVSREKKESFPLTVTSAQKNPTAFYLCASSQGGGAYNEQFFGPGTRLTVL.

This clone was counted a few times. V is TRBV7-3 and J is TRBJ2-2; no clear D gene. The CDR3 has 13 residues. Germline lookup yields CDR1 SGHTA and CDR2 FQGTGA. Trimming stripped 2 bases from V and 4 bases from J, with 5 bases between. CDR3 sequence: CASSLVATGELFF. In nucleotides, the CDR3 is TGTGCCAGCAGCTTAGTCGCCACCGGGGAGCTGTTTTTT.

The chain links TRBV2 to TRBJ1-1, with a tentative D call TRBD1 (5 bases). V lost 3 bases, J lost 3 bases, and 14 bases lay in between. Germline V gene lookup returns CDR1 SNHLY and CDR2 FYNNEI. This CDR3 comprises 15 residues. The CDR3 region is CASSDRVDGYTEAFF. The DNA for the CDR3 is TGTGCCAGCAGTGACAGGGTCGATGGATACACTGAAGCTTTCTTT. The full variable domain, with the rest looked up from reference TRBV2 and TRBJ1-1, is EPEVTQTPSHQVTQMGQEVILRCVPISNHLYFYWYRQILGQKVEFLVSFYNNEISEKSEIFDDQFSVERPDGSNFTLKIRSTKLEDSAMYFCASSDRVDGYTEAFFGQGTRLTVV.

The CDR3 nucleotides read TGTGCCAGCAGTGAAGTGACGGTGAACACTGAAGCTTTCTTT. The encoded protein is CASSEVTVNTEAFF. The chain recombines TRBV6-1 with TRBJ1-1; D remains unclear. CDR1 MNHNS and CDR2 SASEGT come from the germline V gene. V lost 1 base to trimming and J lost 0 bases, with 6 bases between them. This CDR3 is built from 14 residues.

The chain links TRBV6-6 to TRBJ1-2, with a weak D call TRBD1 (5 bases). V was pared by 10 bases and J by 2 bases, with 11 bases between. CDR1 and CDR2 from the germline V gene are MNHNY and SVGAGI (reference sequence). The CDR3 consists of 12 residues. DNA for the CDR3: TGTGCCACCAGGGAACAGAACTATGGCTACACCTTC. This translates into CATREQNYGYTF.

The chain is built from TRBV5-5 and TRBJ2-3; TRBD1 matches at 9 bases. Germline V gene lookup returns CDR1 SGHKS and CDR2 YYEKEE (reference sequence). V shed 2 bases, J shed 2 bases, and the junction held 6 bases outside the gene matches. The CDR3 has 16 residues. For the CDR3, the DNA is TGTGCCAGCAGCTTCGGACAGGGGCCCTTCACAGATACGCAGTATTTT. Translation: CASSFGQGPFTDTQYF.

This clone appeared once. The gene calls are TRBV27 and TRBJ2-7; possibly TRBD1 or TRBD2 for D (6 bases each). Deletions cut 4 bases from V and 6 bases from J, with 13 bases between. The CDR3 runs to 13 residues. Germline CDR1 MNHEY, CDR2 SMNVEV (reference sequence). This chain's CDR3 is CASSSYEGGEQYF. The CDR3 coding sequence is TGTGCCAGCAGTTCCTATGAGGGGGGCGAGCAGTACTTC.

This rearrangement joins TRBV5-4 to TRBJ1-2; TRBD1 matches at 9 bases. Losses at the gene ends were 5 bases for V and 5 bases for J; bases not matched to a gene: 7. CDR3 length: 14 residues. Germline V CDR1 and CDR2: SGHNT, YYREEE (reference sequence). CDR3 residues: CASRMTGGWYGYTF. Written as DNA, the CDR3 is TGTGCCAGCAGGATGACAGGGGGGTGGTATGGCTACACCTTC.

The V call is TRBV5-6, the J call TRBJ1-1; TRBD1 matches at 8 bases. CDR3 length equals 15 residues. Per the germline V gene, CDR1 is SGHDT and CDR2 is YYEEEE. V lost 0 bases, J lost 3 bases, and 4 bases stayed unmatched. The CDR3 reads CASSLGTGYDTEAFF. CDR3 DNA sequence: TGTGCCAGCAGCTTGGGGACAGGGTACGACACTGAAGCTTTCTTT.

This clone has a handful of counts. This rearrangement joins TRBV11-2 to TRBJ1-2, with D possibly being TRBD1 (6 bases). The CDR3 runs 15 residues. V lost 1 base and J 6 bases, leaving 15 bases between the germline ends. Germline lookup yields CDR1 SGHAT and CDR2 FQNNGV. This CDR3 reads CASSLVTGSFDGYTF. CDR3 coding DNA: TGTGCCAGCAGCTTAGTCACAGGGTCTTTCGATGGCTACACCTTC.

The rearrangement joins TRBV7-3 to TRBJ1-5; 8 nucleotides line up with TRBD1. Germline V gene lookup returns CDR1 SGHTA and CDR2 FQGTGA. This CDR3 has 18 residues. V lost 3 bases and J lost 0; bases outside the gene matches: 10. The DNA for the CDR3 is TGTGCCAGCAGCTTTGTGGACAGGGAGGATTATAGCAATCAGCCCCAGCATTTT. As protein: CASSFVDREDYSNQPQHF.